Ten or more counts support the clone carrying this T cell receptor (beta chain). Its cognate antigen is unknown. The data stem from a study of T cells in Graves' hyperthyroidism and ophthalmopathy. Regarding the study as a whole: Most expanded thyroid clonotypes above 0.001 also appeared in blood. Stable hyperthyroidism was separated from ophthalmopathy by a model based on 13 V-J features.

The source material, RNA transcripts, was used to amplify TCR beta CDR3 regions. The HTBI set primed first-round TCR CDR3 RT-PCR. TCRdb reanalysed the multiplex PCR reads using MiXCR and keeps one entry per CDR3 protein. Of 450,000 to 700,000 distinct CDR3 sequences in the sample, approximately 44% are singletons; the top ten hold around 17%. Clinical symptoms, serum thyroxine and TRAb, thyroid ultrasound and orbital computed tomography were used for the diagnoses. The origin of this receptor is an adult woman with Graves' disease, either hyperthyroidism or ophthalmopathy (not recorded which). The source material was peripheral blood or thyroid tissue (not recorded which).

CDR3 residues: CASSQVNQIVYGYTF. The DNA for the CDR3 is TGCGCCAGCAGCCAAGTTAACCAGATAGTTTATGGCTACACCTTC. This rearrangement joins TRBV4-1 to TRBJ1-2; D is ambiguous. The germline V gene has CDR1 MGHRA and CDR2 YSYEKL. CDR3 length: 15 amino acids. The V end was cut by 1 base, the J end by 5 bases, with 14 bases between.